Listed here are 26 T cell receptor beta chains from one sample, sequenced in a study of blood T cell repertoires in COVID-19. Profiling relied on immunoSEQ multiplex PCR, and the TCRdb table lists in-frame clones only, not all of them. Counted here are approximately 92,000 clones, about 80% occurring once; the ten biggest clones make up around 4%. Sequencing was done on a sample of peripheral blood. These receptors all stem from a man between 60 and 75 years old with acute or convalescent COVID-19.

The genes are TRBV4-1 and TRBJ2-1; 9 bases fit TRBD1. CDR3 length equals 18 residues. Germline V gives CDR1 MGHRA, CDR2 YSYEKL. J lost 5 bases, V lost 4 bases, and 15 bases had no gene match. Written as DNA, the CDR3 is TGCGCCAGCAGCCGAGCGGATTCCGGGACAGGGCGAGACAATGAGCAGTTCTTC. Translating gives CASSRADSGTGRDNEQFF.

The genes are TRBV6-5 and TRBJ1-2, with 7 bases fitting TRBD1. The length of the CDR3 is 13 residues. V trimming: 6 bases; J trimming: 5 bases; junction bases outside the gene matches: 6. Per the germline V gene, CDR1 is MNHEY and CDR2 is SVGAGI. The CDR3 bases are TGTGCCAGCAGCCCGGGACAGAGATATGGCTACACCTTC. Translating it yields CASSPGQRYGYTF.

The rearrangement uses TRBV7-9 and TRBJ2-3; 9 bases are shared with TRBD2. CDR3 size: 15 residues. From germline, CDR1 is SEHNR and CDR2 FQNEAQ (reference sequence). Losses at the gene ends were 4 bases for V and 3 bases for J; bases not matched to a gene: 5. CDR3 region: CASSSGTSRTDTQYF. In DNA, the CDR3 is TGTGCCAGCAGCTCCGGGACTAGCAGGACAGATACGCAGTATTTT.

Comment on this clone: This sample includes further DNA sequences coding for the same CDR3. The V and J genes are TRBV11-3 and TRBJ2-5, with 7 positions matching TRBD2. CDR1 is SGHNT and CDR2 is YENEEA in the germline V gene. The CDR3 has 14 residues. J gave up 5 bases and V 1 base, and 4 bases lay outside the gene matches. CDR3 in amino acids: CASSLASGRETQYF. The CDR3 bases are TGTGCCAGCAGCTTAGCTAGCGGTCGGGAGACCCAGTACTTC.

The chain is built from TRBV7-5 and TRBJ1-2; the D call of TRBD1 is as the table states it, not checked on the DNA. TRBV7-5 is recorded as a pseudogene. The CDR3 totals 18 residues. The CDR3 sequence: CARSLPGTGVRFNYGYTF. The DNA for the CDR3 is TGTGCCAGAAGCTTACCCGGGACAGGGGTAAGGTTTAACTATGGCTACACCTTC.

At least ten counts were recorded for this clone. CDR3 sequence (DNA): TGCGCCAGCAGCTTCCTGGACAGGGACTATGGCTACACCTTC. Translated: CASSFLDRDYGYTF. The chain links TRBV5-1 to TRBJ1-2; 8 bases agree with TRBD1. The CDR3 has 14 residues. Germline loops: CDR1 SGHRS, CDR2 YFSETQ. The trim removed 2 bases at V and 3 bases at J, leaving 3 bases unmatched.

This clone was observed a single time. The V gene is TRBV2, the J gene TRBJ2-4, with 9 bases that match TRBD2. The ends lost 6 bases at V and 6 bases at J; junction bases unmatched: 9. Germline lookup yields CDR1 SNHLY and CDR2 FYNNEI. This CDR3 comprises 15 residues. For the CDR3, the DNA is TGTGCCAGCAGGGTCGTGGCGGGAGGGGGAAACATTCAGTACTTC. This translates into CASRVVAGGGNIQYF.

This clone was seen only a few times. As DNA, the CDR3 is TGTGCCAGCAGGGCAGGGGAGAACACTGAAGCTTTCTTT. Translating gives CASRAGENTEAFF. This chain connects TRBV6-5 to TRBJ1-1, with D possibly being TRBD1 (6 bases). V lost 6 bases to trimming and J lost 1 base, with 9 bases between them. The CDR3 consists of 13 residues. Germline V gene data show CDR1 as MNHEY and CDR2 as SVGAGI.

The chain links TRBV11-2 to TRBJ2-2; 12 positions agree with TRBD2. Per the germline V gene, CDR1 is SGHAT and CDR2 is FQNNGV. The ends lost 5 bases at V and 4 bases at J; junction bases unmatched: 8. The CDR3 is 17 residues long. The CDR3 sequence: CASSPRTSGGITGELFF. The CDR3 region has the DNA TGTGCCAGCAGCCCGCGAACTAGCGGGGGGATCACCGGGGAGCTGTTTTTT.

This clone was seen only a few times. CDR3 in amino acids: CSVGTGWEGNTEAFF. The CDR3, as DNA: TGCAGCGTGGGGACAGGTTGGGAAGGAAACACTGAAGCTTTCTTT. This sequence joins TRBV29-1 and TRBJ1-1; 8 nucleotides match TRBD1. Germline CDR1 and CDR2: SQVTM and ANQGSEA. The CDR3 spans 15 residues. Trimming took 6 bases from V and 2 from J; bases not matched to a gene: 11.

The chain combines TRBV30 with TRBJ1-6; TRBD1 matches 9 bases. The CDR3 has 14 amino acids. The junction had 6 bases not matched to a gene; V was cut back by 1 base and J by 11 bases. CDR1 GTSNPN and CDR2 SVGIG come from the germline V gene (reference sequence). The DNA for the CDR3 is TGTGCCTGGAGTGGAGACAGGGGGTTCCCACCCCTCCACTTT. This codes for CAWSGDRGFPPLHF.

This clone was observed a single time. The rearrangement links TRBV6-5 to TRBJ2-1, with 7 bases lining up with TRBD1. With V trimmed by 6 bases and J by 16 bases, 9 bases remained unmatched. CDR1 is MNHEY, CDR2 SVGAGI, per germline. CDR3 length equals 11 residues. The CDR3 DNA is TGTGCCAGCAGCGCCGGGACAGCTCATTTCTTC. Protein product: CASSAGTAHFF.

This clone occurred once. V is TRBV9 and J is TRBJ2-2, with D perhaps TRBD2 (5 bases). V lost 4 bases, J lost 5 bases, and 21 bases lay in between. CDR1 and CDR2 from the germline V gene are SGDLS and YYNGEE. The CDR3 length is 17 residues. The CDR3 spells CASSSPGGTRGTGELFF. For the CDR3, the DNA is TGTGCCAGCAGCTCACCAGGAGGTACCCGAGGGACCGGGGAGCTGTTTTTT.

In DNA form, the CDR3 reads TGCGCCAGCAGTGCGGCGGGACTACCCTCCTACAATGAGCAGTTCTTC. Its translation is CASSAAGLPSYNEQFF. The V and J genes are TRBV10-1 and TRBJ2-1; 7 bases are a match to TRBD2. Trimming removed 4 bases from V and 0 bases from J; junction bases left unmatched: 6. The CDR3 is 16 amino acids. The germline gives CDR1 WNHNN, CDR2 SYGVQD (reference sequence).

The CDR3 loop reads CASSQQVTERQGSLKNTEAFF. The CDR3 DNA reads as TGCGCCAGCAGTCAACAGGTTACGGAGAGACAGGGGTCCTTGAAGAACACTGAAGCTTTCTTT. The rearrangement uses TRBV23-1 and TRBJ1-1; TRBD1 matches at 8 bases. TRBV23-1 is recorded as an ORF, its role being uncertain. The CDR3 totals 21 residues. The trim removed 2 bases at V and 1 base at J, leaving 21 bases unmatched.

The chain couples TRBV7-2 to TRBJ2-3, with TRBD2 identical over 9 bases. Trimming took 5 bases from V and 7 from J; bases not matched to a gene: 7. CDR1 is SGHTA, CDR2 FQGNSA, per germline. The CDR3 consists of 14 residues. The CDR3 sequence: CASSAGGEVYTQYF. The CDR3, as DNA: TGTGCCAGCAGCGCGGGGGGGGAGGTCTATACGCAGTATTTT. The complete variable domain, with remaining parts taken from reference TRBV7-2 and TRBJ2-3, reads GAGVSQSPSNKVTEKGKDVELRCDPISGHTALYWYRQSLGQGLEFLIYFQGNSAPDKSGLPSDRFSAERTGGSVSTLTIQRTQQEDSAVYLCASSAGGEVYTQYFGPGTRLTVL.

This sequence joins TRBV9 and TRBJ2-3, with 8 bases fitting TRBD1. The germline gives CDR1 SGDLS, CDR2 YYNGEE. The ends lost 3 bases at V and 2 bases at J; junction bases unmatched: 8. The CDR3 totals 16 residues. As DNA, the CDR3 is TGTGCCAGCAGCGCGTACTGGACAGGGATCACAGATACGCAGTATTTT. This gives the protein CASSAYWTGITDTQYF.

The rearrangement links TRBV7-9 to TRBJ1-3; 11 bases map to TRBD1. The germline V gene encodes CDR1 SEHNR and CDR2 FQNEAQ (reference sequence). The V and J ends lost 5 bases and 4 bases, in that order; junction bases with no gene match: 13. CDR3 length: 18 amino acids. The CDR3 DNA reads TGTGCCAGCAGCCAATCCGGGACAGGGGGTCGCTCCGGAAACACCATATATTTT. This translates into CASSQSGTGGRSGNTIYF.

V is TRBV7-9 and J is TRBJ2-1; 11 nucleotides match TRBD2. The CDR3 totals 16 residues. Germline V gene data show CDR1 as SEHNR and CDR2 as FQNEAQ (reference sequence). The V segment lost 5 bases and the J segment 3 bases; nucleotides outside the gene matches: 6. The CDR3 is CASSASGGQNYNEQFF. CDR3 nucleotides: TGTGCCAGCAGCGCTAGCGGGGGGCAGAACTACAATGAGCAGTTCTTC.

The chain uses TRBV19 and TRBJ1-5; 8 positions match TRBD1. Per germline, CDR1 LNHDA and CDR2 SQIVND (reference sequence). The CDR3 runs 17 residues. The ends lost 3 bases at V and 0 bases at J; junction bases unmatched: 7. DNA for the CDR3: TGTGCCAGTAGTATTAGGCTGACAGGGGATAGCAATCAGCCCCAGCATTTT. Protein sequence: CASSIRLTGDSNQPQHF.

This chain uses TRBV7-2 with TRBJ1-3; D is undetermined. CDR1 SGHTA and CDR2 FQGNSA come from the germline V gene. The CDR3 spans 17 residues. Deletions cut 0 bases from V and 0 bases from J, with 12 bases between. The CDR3 sequence is CASSLATAASSGNTIYF. The CDR3 DNA follows: TGTGCCAGCAGCTTAGCCACAGCCGCCAGCTCTGGAAACACCATATATTTT.

The CDR3 bases are TGTGCCAGCAGTCGAACAGGACAGGGGAGCACAGATACGCAGTATTTT. Translation: CASSRTGQGSTDTQYF. The J gene is TRBJ2-3, the V gene TRBV6-6, with TRBD1 matching over 9 bases. J gave up 0 bases and V 5 bases, and 6 bases lay outside the gene matches. Germline-derived CDR1 and CDR2 are MNHNY and SVGAGI (reference sequence). CDR3 length equals 16 residues.

V gene TRBV18 combines with J gene TRBJ1-2; 9 bases line up with TRBD1. Germline CDR1 reads KGHSH; CDR2 reads LQKENI. This CDR3 is built from 16 residues. Trimming cost V 5 bases and J 8 bases; bases outside gene matches: 15. The CDR3 region has the DNA TGTGCCAGCTCAATCGGAATGGGACAGGGCAGAAAAGGCTACACCTTC. Its protein product is CASSIGMGQGRKGYTF. Full variable domain (remainder filled in from reference TRBV18 and TRBJ1-2): NAGVMQNPRHLVRRRGQEARLRCSPMKGHSHVYWYRQLPEEGLKFMVYLQKENIIDESGMPKERFSAEFPKEGPSILRIQQVVRGDSAAYFCASSIGMGQGRKGYTFGSGTRLTVV.

The rearrangement uses TRBV7-2 and TRBJ1-1; D unclear. V shed 2 bases and J shed 3 bases, with 16 bases lying between them. CDR1 is SGHTA, CDR2 FQGNSA, per germline. This CDR3 is 16 amino acids long. In DNA, the CDR3 is TGTGCCAGCAGCTTAATTGGAGGGAGAGAGTACACTGAAGCTTTCTTT. Its translation is CASSLIGGREYTEAFF.

The rearrangement joins TRBV18 to TRBJ2-3, with 13 bases that match TRBD2. The germline V gene has CDR1 KGHSH and CDR2 LQKENI. With V trimmed by 0 bases and J by 0 bases, 3 bases remained unmatched. This CDR3 spans 18 amino acids. This CDR3 reads CASSPPGLAGPSTDTQYF. CDR3 DNA sequence: TGTGCCAGCTCACCACCGGGACTAGCGGGGCCAAGCACAGATACGCAGTATTTT.

This chain connects TRBV7-9 to TRBJ2-1; 9 bases map to TRBD2. J gave up 7 bases and V 5 bases, and 9 bases lay outside the gene matches. The CDR3 has 15 residues. The V gene's germline CDR1 is SEHNR and CDR2 FQNEAQ (reference sequence). The CDR3 bases are TGTGCCAGCAGCCGCCCTAGCGGGATGAAAAATGAGCAGTTCTTC. Translation: CASSRPSGMKNEQFF.